One and the same sample provided the 18 T cell receptor beta chains below, sequenced in a study of type 1 regulatory T cells. TCRdb analysed the reads with MiXCR anew, one entry per CDR3 protein. The sample holds tens of thousands of distinct CDR3 sequences, 72% seen once. Which antigens these TCRs recognize remains unknown. The sample comprised cultured T cells, either the whole culture or a sorted T cell fraction (not recorded which). The subset denotes: Tr1-enriched cell product generated in vitro against host alloantigens. These receptors were obtained from a human donor in good health.

The genes are TRBV7-2 and TRBJ1-1; TRBD1 might be the D (5 bases). The V and J ends lost 2 bases and 3 bases respectively, with 10 bases between them. The CDR3 is 14 residues long. Germline CDR1 reads SGHTA; CDR2 reads FQGNSA. CDR3 DNA: TGTGCCAGCAGCTTATCCCCGGGACACACTGAAGCTTTCTTT. Its protein is CASSLSPGHTEAFF.

V is TRBV7-2 and J is TRBJ2-3, with D possibly called TRBD1 or TRBD2 (6 bases each). V was trimmed by 5 bases and J by 1 base, leaving 13 bases between them. The germline CDR1 and CDR2 sequences are SGHTA and FQGNSA. The CDR3 has 15 residues. The chain's CDR3 is CASSQRGAGTDTQYF. As DNA, the CDR3 is TGTGCCAGCAGCCAGAGGGGGGCCGGCACAGATACGCAGTATTTT.

This chain joins TRBV11-1 and TRBJ2-7, with D perhaps TRBD2 (6 bases). The germline CDR1 and CDR2 sequences are SGHAT and FQDESV (reference sequence). V lost 2 bases, J lost 3 bases, and 14 bases lay in between. The CDR3 sequence is 15 residues long. The CDR3 DNA follows: TGTGCCAGCAGCTTACTGGAGGGGCGAAACTACGAGCAGTACTTC. It yields the protein CASSLLEGRNYEQYF.

This chain connects TRBV20-1 to TRBJ2-2; D not certain. Trimming left V 0 bases short and J 0 bases short, with 14 bases between. The CDR3 runs to 17 residues. Germline V gives CDR1 DFQATT, CDR2 SNEGSKA (reference sequence). The DNA of the CDR3 is TGCAGTGCTAGAGACCGCGGACGGCCTGCGAACACCGGGGAGCTGTTTTTT. Its translation: CSARDRGRPANTGELFF.

Details on this clonotype: The junction departs from germline at one end; a sequencing error may be responsible. CDR3 amino acids: CASTDRPDRLTWELFF. CDR3 nucleotides: TGTGCCAGCACCGACCGACCGGACAGGCTCACCTGGGAGCTGTTTTTT. The chain combines TRBV6-6 with TRBJ2-2; TRBD1 matches at 7 bases. This CDR3 spans 16 amino acids. Germline V CDR1 and CDR2: MNHNY, SVGAGI (reference sequence).

The chain recombines TRBV4-1 with TRBJ2-7; D possibly matches TRBD1 or TRBD2 (6 bases each). The V gene lost 1 base and the J gene lost 6 bases, with 16 bases spanning the gap. Germline assignment: CDR1 MGHRA and CDR2 YSYEKL. This CDR3 is 15 amino acids long. This CDR3 reads CASSQVSQGRFEQYF. The CDR3 DNA follows: TGCGCCAGCAGCCAAGTTAGTCAGGGGAGGTTCGAGCAGTACTTC.

The chain is built from TRBV20-1 and TRBJ1-2, with TRBD1 as a possible D gene (6 bases). The CDR3 length is 16 residues. The V and J ends lost 4 bases and 4 bases respectively, with 22 bases between them. Germline V gives CDR1 DFQATT, CDR2 SNEGSKA (reference sequence). The CDR3 region is CSAINGTIYRGYGYTF. CDR3 in DNA: TGCAGTGCTATAAACGGGACAATCTACCGCGGCTATGGCTACACCTTC.

The rearrangement links TRBV20-1 to TRBJ1-2; the match to TRBD1 covers 7 bases. V lost 5 bases, J lost 2 bases, and 2 bases stayed unmatched. Germline loops: CDR1 DFQATT, CDR2 SNEGSKA (reference sequence). The CDR3 runs 12 residues. CDR3 region: CSADRVNYGYTF. Here the CDR3 DNA reads TGCAGTGCTGACAGGGTAAACTATGGCTACACCTTC.

The CDR3 nucleotides are TGCGCCAGCAGCCAAGGGGCGACCAGGGCATTAATCCGGGACACCATATATTTT. It yields the protein CASSQGATRALIRDTIYF. The gene calls are TRBV4-1 and TRBJ1-3, with D perhaps matching TRBD1 (5 bases). This CDR3 has 18 amino acids. Germline lookup yields CDR1 MGHRA and CDR2 YSYEKL. V was cut by 1 base and J by 8 bases, with 24 bases left in between.

The V and J genes are TRBV2 and TRBJ2-1, with 9 positions matching TRBD2. Unmatched junction bases numbered 6, after V lost 6 bases and J lost 3 bases. The CDR3 length is 15 residues. Germline V CDR1 and CDR2: SNHLY, FYNNEI. The CDR3 spells CASRSLAGRYNEQFF. The CDR3 DNA is TGTGCCAGCAGGTCTCTAGCGGGGCGCTACAATGAGCAGTTCTTC.

In this sample, this clonotype turned up once. The chain employs TRBV10-3 and TRBJ2-5; D perhaps matches TRBD2 (5 bases). There are 16 residues in the CDR3. Germline V lookup: CDR1 ENHRY, CDR2 SYGVKD. V lost 1 base and J lost 4, with 16 bases in between. CDR3 residues: CAISELGPGGRETQYF. CDR3 sequence (DNA): TGTGCCATCAGTGAGTTAGGGCCAGGAGGTCGAGAGACCCAGTACTTC.

V is TRBV4-2 and J is TRBJ2-7; no definite D call. This CDR3 has 16 residues. In germline, CDR1 is LGHNA, CDR2 YNFKEQ. Trimming took 4 bases from V and 0 from J, leaving 16 bases between them. The CDR3 region has the DNA TGTGCCAGCAGCCGCCCGGGCCAGGAGACCTCCTACGAGCAGTACTTC. Protein sequence: CASSRPGQETSYEQYF.

This chain links TRBV5-1 with TRBJ2-3, with D hard to call. V was shortened by 4 bases and J by 2 bases, with 8 bases between the two germline ends. CDR1 is SGHRS, CDR2 YFSETQ, per germline. The CDR3 has 13 residues. The CDR3 reads CASSPYTTDTQYF. The CDR3 DNA follows: TGCGCCAGCAGCCCCTATACCACAGATACGCAGTATTTT.

The chain links TRBV5-1 to TRBJ1-2; D call uncertain. The CDR3 spans 15 residues. Germline lookup yields CDR1 SGHRS and CDR2 YFSETQ. V was pared by 0 bases and J by 3 bases, with 12 bases between. The CDR3 bases are TGCGCCAGCAGCTTGGCCCCGGCAGTTGACTATGGCTACACCTTC. It specifies CASSLAPAVDYGYTF.

The chain employs TRBV20-1 and TRBJ1-5; no clear D gene. CDR3 size: 15 residues. Trimming removed 0 bases from V and 4 bases from J, with 13 bases in between. Germline V gives CDR1 DFQATT, CDR2 SNEGSKA (reference sequence). The CDR3 nucleotides read TGCAGTGCTAGAGATCCCGTAGGAGGGAATCAGCCCCAGCATTTT. This encodes CSARDPVGGNQPQHF.

The chain combines TRBV7-8 with TRBJ2-1; 9 nucleotides line up with TRBD2. Looked up from germline, CDR1 is SGHVS and CDR2 is FQNEAQ. CDR3 length equals 20 residues. Trimming at V came to 0 bases and at J to 1 base, leaving 13 bases not matched to a gene. This CDR3 reads CASSLAPAGGPITSYNEQFF. CDR3 coding DNA: TGTGCCAGCAGCTTAGCGCCAGCGGGGGGTCCCATCACGTCCTACAATGAGCAGTTCTTC.

This clonotype showed up just once. The rearrangement links TRBV12-3 or TRBV12-4 to TRBJ2-7; D unclear. CDR3 length equals 14 residues. V lost 4 bases to trimming and J lost 6 bases, with 16 bases between them. As DNA, the CDR3 is TGTGCCAGCAGTTCAGCTTACACCTTGATCGAGCAGTACTTC. This codes for CASSSAYTLIEQYF.

This clonotype was detected only once. The rearrangement uses TRBV7-9 and TRBJ2-1; 12 bases match TRBD2. In germline, CDR1 is SEHNR, CDR2 FQNEAQ (reference sequence). The CDR3 contains 17 residues. Trimming at V came to 1 base and at J to 2 bases, leaving 3 bases not matched to a gene. The CDR3 coding sequence is TGTGCCAGCAGCTTAGTCCCTAGCGGGGGGGCCTACAATGAGCAGTTCTTC. It encodes CASSLVPSGGAYNEQFF.